Each of the 27 T cell receptor beta chains below was sequenced from the same sample in a study of PD-1 blockade in mismatch repair-deficient tumors. The method was immunoSEQ multiplex PCR; TCRdb's version includes in-frame clones alone and lacks a portion of them. This sample has roughly 130,000 clones, with 88% found just once. Here the sequenced sample was peripheral blood, taken almost 74 weeks after starting pembrolizumab. The source of these receptors is an adult with mismatch repair-deficient cancer.

This clone was recorded only once. V and J are TRBV6-1 and TRBJ1-4; 9 positions match TRBD1. This CDR3 spans 13 amino acids. CDR1 and CDR2 from the germline V gene are MNHNS and SASEGT. With 7 bases clipped from V and 7 bases from J, the junction kept 4 bases outside the gene matches. The CDR3 DNA sequence: TGTGCCAGCATTGGACAGGGGTTTGAAAAACTGTTTTTT. It translates to CASIGQGFEKLFF.

This clone was counted only a few times. The rearrangement joins TRBV6-5 to TRBJ2-7, with 10 bases that match TRBD1. The CDR3 is 13 residues long. From germline, CDR1 is MNHEY and CDR2 SVGAGI. The V segment lost 7 bases and the J segment 3 bases; nucleotides outside the gene matches: 3. CDR3 DNA sequence: TGTGCCAGCACCGGGACAGGGGACTACGAGCAGTACTTC. As protein: CASTGTGDYEQYF.

The rearrangement joins TRBV4-1 to TRBJ1-1, with D perhaps matching TRBD1 (5 bases). Germline V gene data show CDR1 as MGHRA and CDR2 as YSYEKL. Trimming took off 1 base at V and 0 bases at J, with 9 bases between the two ends. CDR3 length equals 15 residues. The chain's CDR3 is CASSQVAGMNTEAFF. The CDR3 DNA reads as TGCGCCAGCAGCCAAGTTGCAGGGATGAACACTGAAGCTTTCTTT.

The chain joins TRBV7-2 to TRBJ1-2; 8 nucleotides agree with TRBD1. Losses at the gene ends were 5 bases for V and 0 bases for J; bases not matched to a gene: 14. This CDR3 contains 18 residues. Germline CDR1 is SGHTA and CDR2 is FQGNSA. The CDR3 region is CASSPSPTGATANYGYTF. The CDR3 DNA reads as TGTGCCAGCAGCCCTAGCCCGACAGGGGCCACAGCTAACTATGGCTACACCTTC.

This chain links TRBV5-1 with TRBJ2-3, with 8 nucleotides matching TRBD2. CDR3 length: 14 amino acids. From germline, CDR1 is SGHRS and CDR2 YFSETQ. V trimming: 4 bases; J trimming: 4 bases; junction bases outside the gene matches: 5. The CDR3: CASSPSGGPDTQYF. CDR3 nucleotides: TGCGCCAGCAGCCCCTCGGGGGGGCCAGATACGCAGTATTTT.

CDR3 amino acids: CASSGRRQGVDEQFF. CDR3 bases: TGTGCCAGCAGCGGGAGAAGACAGGGAGTAGATGAGCAGTTCTTC. The rearrangement links TRBV9 to TRBJ2-1; 7 nucleotides match TRBD1. CDR3 size: 15 residues. CDR1 and CDR2 from the germline V gene are SGDLS and YYNGEE. The trim removed 3 bases at V and 8 bases at J, leaving 11 bases unmatched.

The CDR3 nucleotides are TGTGCCAGCAGCGTAAGCGGGGGGGACGATGAGCAGTTCTTC. Protein sequence: CASSVSGGDDEQFF. The V and J genes are TRBV9 and TRBJ2-1, with TRBD2 matching 10 bases. Unmatched junction bases numbered 3, after V lost 1 base and J lost 8 bases. The CDR3 has 14 amino acids. Germline V CDR1 and CDR2: SGDLS, YYNGEE.

The chain employs TRBV4-1 and TRBJ2-1; 7 nucleotides agree with TRBD2. The V and J ends lost 4 bases and 4 bases, in that order; junction bases with no gene match: 10. Per the germline V gene, CDR1 is MGHRA and CDR2 is YSYEKL. CDR3 size: 16 residues. CDR3 nucleotide sequence: TGCGCCAGCAGCCCCGAAGGGAGGGAGAATTACAATGAGCAGTTCTTC. Protein: CASSPEGRENYNEQFF.

This chain links TRBV5-8 with TRBJ2-1, with D unresolved. The CDR3 runs to 11 residues. CDR1 is SGHTS, CDR2 YDEGEE, per germline. V lost 4 bases, J lost 6 bases, and 5 bases lay in between. Written as DNA, the CDR3 is TGTGCCAGCAGCGTTTCCAATGAGCAGTTCTTC. The encoded protein is CASSVSNEQFF. Full variable domain (rest looked up from reference TRBV5-8 and TRBJ2-1): EAGVTQSPTHLIKTRGQQATLRCSPISGHTSVYWYQQALGLGLQFLLWYDEGEERNRGNFPPRFSGRQFPNYSSELNVNALELEDSALYLCASSVSNEQFFGPGTRLTVL.

This chain connects TRBV27 to TRBJ2-7; a possible D gene is TRBD1 (6 bases). CDR3 length: 12 amino acids. Germline V gene sequence: CDR1 MNHEY, CDR2 SMNVEV (reference sequence). Trimming stripped 9 bases from V and 3 bases from J, with 12 bases between. The CDR3 DNA is TGTGCCAGTACAGGGTTACACTACGAGCAGTACTTC. Translated, it gives CASTGLHYEQYF.

Remarks on this clone: One end of the junction is discordant with germline, which a read error may explain. The chain has TRBV5-1 and TRBJ2-3; D call uncertain. The CDR3 consists of 12 residues. Germline CDR1 is SGHRS and CDR2 is YFSETQ. The CDR3 DNA follows: TGTGCCAGCAGCTTGGGCGCGGATACGCAGTATTTT. This gives the protein CASSLGADTQYF.

In this sample, this clone turned up a few times. The chain couples TRBV27 to TRBJ2-5; 10 nucleotides agree with TRBD1. CDR1 and CDR2 from the germline V gene are MNHEY and SMNVEV (reference sequence). This CDR3 comprises 14 residues. V was pared by 6 bases and J by 5 bases, with 6 bases of the junction left unmatched. The DNA of the CDR3 is TGTGCCAGCAGCCCGGGACAGGGGCGGGAGACCCAGTACTTC. It specifies CASSPGQGRETQYF.

The chain employs TRBV27 and TRBJ2-1; D is undetermined. The CDR3 is 15 residues long. Trimming left V 6 bases short and J 0 bases short, with 12 bases between. Germline V gene sequence: CDR1 MNHEY, CDR2 SMNVEV (reference sequence). CDR3 sequence reads: CASRISGSSYNEQFF. CDR3 nucleotides: TGTGCCAGCAGGATCTCAGGCAGCTCCTACAATGAGCAGTTCTTC.

The rearrangement joins TRBV5-1 to TRBJ1-4; tentatively, D is TRBD1 (6 bases). The CDR3 has 16 residues. Per germline, CDR1 SGHRS and CDR2 YFSETQ. Trimming removed 0 bases from V and 4 bases from J, with 13 bases in between. Written as DNA, the CDR3 is TGCGCCAGCAGCTTGGGGCAGGGGCAGAATAATGAAAAACTGTTTTTT. It is translated as CASSLGQGQNNEKLFF.

The rearrangement uses TRBV19 and TRBJ1-3, with TRBD1 as a possible D gene (5 bases). V lost 7 bases and J lost 0, with 10 bases in between. This CDR3 spans 14 amino acids. CDR1 and CDR2 from the germline V gene are LNHDA and SQIVND (reference sequence). This CDR3 reads CASTRGSSGNTIYF. Here the CDR3 DNA reads TGTGCCAGTACGAGGGGCAGCTCTGGAAACACCATATATTTT.

The chain is built from TRBV6-5 and TRBJ2-3, with TRBD1 as a possible D gene (5 bases). CDR1 MNHEY and CDR2 SVGAGI come from the germline V gene. CDR3 length: 13 residues. V was trimmed by 4 bases and J by 11 bases, leaving 16 bases between them. CDR3 DNA: TGTGCCAGCAGTTCCGGACCCGCTCAGGGGCAGTATTTT. Its protein is CASSSGPAQGQYF.

This chain joins TRBV5-1 and TRBJ2-1, with 7 bases identical to TRBD1. The germline V gene has CDR1 SGHRS and CDR2 YFSETQ. This CDR3 comprises 15 residues. The V gene end was trimmed by 4 bases and the J gene end by 2 bases; junction bases not matched to a gene: 6. CDR3 sequence: CASSAQGETYNEQFF. CDR3 nucleotides: TGCGCCAGCAGCGCCCAGGGGGAAACCTACAATGAGCAGTTCTTC.

The V gene is TRBV7-9, the J gene TRBJ2-2, with a possible D match to TRBD1 (6 bases). The length of the CDR3 is 15 residues. The germline CDR1 and CDR2 sequences are SEHNR and FQNEAQ (reference sequence). V shed 2 bases and J shed 4 bases, with 11 bases lying between them. CDR3 protein: CASSLQGGVTGELFF. In DNA, the CDR3 is TGTGCCAGCAGCTTACAAGGGGGAGTCACCGGGGAGCTGTTTTTT.

This clone turned up a few times. This chain links TRBV19 with TRBJ1-2; TRBD1 matches 8 bases. V shed 6 bases, J shed 8 bases, and the junction held 8 bases outside the gene matches. The CDR3 runs to 13 residues. Germline lookup yields CDR1 LNHDA and CDR2 SQIVND (reference sequence). The CDR3 bases are TGTGCCAGTAGCGTTCAGGGGGCGCAAGGCTACACCTTC. Translation gives CASSVQGAQGYTF.

On this clone: The same CDR3 arises from other DNA sequences in this sample as well. The CDR3 DNA is TGTGCCAGCAGCTTAGGGACAGCCTACGAGCAGTACTTC. As protein: CASSLGTAYEQYF. The chain joins TRBV7-8 to TRBJ2-7; a possible D gene is TRBD1 (6 bases). Germline V gene sequence: CDR1 SGHVS, CDR2 FQNEAQ. V was trimmed by 1 base and J by 2 bases, leaving 6 bases between them. The CDR3 consists of 13 residues.

The chain links TRBV5-1 to TRBJ2-1; 10 nucleotides match TRBD2. Trimming took 7 bases from V and 4 from J; bases not matched to a gene: 5. Germline loops: CDR1 SGHRS, CDR2 YFSETQ. The CDR3 extends over 14 amino acids. The DNA of the CDR3 is TGCGCCAGCTCCCCACTAGCGGGGTACAATGAGCAGTTCTTC. It yields the protein CASSPLAGYNEQFF.

This chain joins TRBV11-2 and TRBJ2-2; TRBD2 matches 14 bases. CDR1 is SGHAT and CDR2 is FQNNGV in the germline V gene. The CDR3 length is 16 residues. V was clipped by 3 bases and J by 6 bases; unmatched bases: 3. The chain's CDR3 is CASSLTSGRVAGELFF. The DNA for the CDR3 is TGTGCCAGCAGCTTGACTAGCGGGAGGGTGGCCGGGGAGCTGTTTTTT.

V and J are TRBV4-1 and TRBJ1-2; D is unresolved. CDR1 and CDR2 (germline): MGHRA, YSYEKL. Between the trimmed V and J ends, which lost 4 bases and 5 bases, there was a span of 20 bases. The CDR3 has 16 residues. The CDR3, as DNA: TGCGCCAGCAGCCTTTCGAGGCCCAGAAAAGGGTATGGCTACACCTTC. This sequence encodes CASSLSRPRKGYGYTF.

CDR3 coding DNA: TGTGCCAGCAGTCTGACTAGCGGGGCCTACAATGAGCAGTTCTTC. Protein: CASSLTSGAYNEQFF. V is TRBV6-5 and J is TRBJ2-1; 11 positions match TRBD2. The germline V gene encodes CDR1 MNHEY and CDR2 SVGAGI. The V gene end was trimmed by 5 bases and the J gene end by 2 bases; junction bases not matched to a gene: 2. The CDR3 contains 15 residues.

J is TRBJ2-3 and V is TRBV12-5; the match to TRBD2 covers 10 bases. The CDR3 runs to 15 residues. Germline V gene data show CDR1 as LGHNT and CDR2 as FRNRAP. Trimming took 5 bases from V and 4 from J; bases not matched to a gene: 6. CDR3 in DNA: TGTGCTAGTGGTATAGCGGGAGGACTGCCAGATACGCAGTATTTT. It is translated as CASGIAGGLPDTQYF.

With regard to this clone: Since a much larger clone is just one base distant, this may be a read error. The V call is TRBV25-1, the J call TRBJ2-7, with 9 bases identical to TRBD2. This CDR3 has 15 residues. Trimming took 2 bases from V and 0 from J; bases not matched to a gene: 2. The V gene's germline CDR1 is MGHDK and CDR2 SYGVNS. The CDR3, as DNA: TGTGCCAGCAGTGAAGGTAGCGGGAGCTCCTACGAGCAGTACTTC. Amino acid sequence: CASSEGSGSSYEQYF.

The V and J genes are TRBV11-2 and TRBJ2-5; the D gene is possibly TRBD2 (5 bases). The germline V and J ends were trimmed by 6 bases and 0 bases, with 8 bases remaining between them. Germline CDR1 reads SGHAT; CDR2 reads FQNNGV. This CDR3 is built from 13 residues. CDR3 DNA sequence: TGTGCCAGCAGTCGGGGAGACCAAGAGACCCAGTACTTC. Its translation: CASSRGDQETQYF.